Following are 3 T cell receptor beta chains from one sample sequenced in a study of blood T cell repertoires in COVID-19. Repertoires were generated with immunoSEQ multiplex PCR, while TCRdb's copy carries only in-frame clones and drops some. The sample carries about 120,000 clones, roughly four fifths recorded once. Sequenced material: peripheral blood. These receptors were collected from a human donor in a cohort sampled during active COVID-19.

The chain is built from TRBV25-1 and TRBJ2-1; 8 bases line up with TRBD1. The germline V gene has CDR1 MGHDK and CDR2 SYGVNS. The junction had 13 bases not matched to a gene; V was cut back by 1 base and J by 5 bases. The CDR3 is made up of 18 amino acids. The CDR3 spells CASSESRTGMGPHNEQFF. In DNA, the CDR3 is TGTGCCAGCAGTGAATCGAGGACAGGGATGGGTCCCCACAATGAGCAGTTCTTC.

The chain employs TRBV29-1 and TRBJ1-4; 9 bases fit TRBD1. CDR1 is SQVTM, CDR2 ANQGSEA, per germline. The CDR3 has 15 residues. Trimming took 6 bases from V and 0 from J; bases not matched to a gene: 5. CDR3 sequence: CSVANRGPTNEKLFF. The CDR3, as DNA: TGCAGCGTAGCTAACAGGGGGCCAACTAATGAAAAACTGTTTTTT. The full variable domain, completed using reference TRBV29-1 and TRBJ1-4, is SAVISQKPSRDICQRGTSLTIQCQVDSQVTMMFWYRQQPGQSLTLIATANQGSEATYESGFVIDKFPISRPNLTFSTLTVSNMSPEDSSIYLCSVANRGPTNEKLFFGSGTQLSVL.

A few counts support this clone. The chain joins TRBV2 to TRBJ2-2; D remains ambiguous. The CDR3 length is 15 residues. Deletions cut 4 bases from V and 6 bases from J, with 15 bases between. Germline V lookup: CDR1 SNHLY, CDR2 FYNNEI. The DNA of the CDR3 is TGTGCCAGCAGTGGCAAGAGAAGTCTTTCCGGGGAGCTGTTTTTT. Amino acids: CASSGKRSLSGELFF.